This TCR beta chain came from a study of cytomegalovirus exposure and HLA in healthy donors. With V trimmed by 1 base and J by 6 bases, 5 bases remained unmatched. CDR1 MNHEY and CDR2 SMNVEV come from the germline V gene (reference sequence). This CDR3 contains 15 residues. In the PCR, 60 Vbeta and 13 Jbeta primers were used. The protocol was immunoSEQ multiplex PCR, while the TCRdb copy is restricted to in-frame clones and leaves out a portion. There are over 120,000 clones in the sample; 80% occur only once, and about 2.2% lies in the top ten. Worth noting for this clone: Its antigen remains unknown.

General study results and limits: Later analysis showed most CMV-associated TCR beta chains appearing HLA-restricted. Analysis was performed later, and it showed HLA-associated TCR beta chains to be more clonally expanded than equally common others. It has been reported that TCR beta sequences accurately predicted the HLA-A and HLA-B alleles of most subjects. With later analysis, a missense DCLRE1C variant became linked to TCR beta V- and J-gene trimming.

Sequenced material: PBMCs. This receptor was obtained from a man aged 50 or older in good health and CMV-seronegative. This rearrangement joins TRBV27 to TRBJ1-2; 10 nucleotides agree with TRBD1. The CDR3 nucleotides are TGTGCCAGCAGTTTATTTGGGACAGGGGCTAATGGCTACACCTTC. Its protein product is CASSLFGTGANGYTF.